Listed below are T cell receptor beta chains from one sample, sequenced in a study of cytomegalovirus exposure and HLA in healthy donors. Libraries were prepared by immunoSEQ multiplex PCR; TCRdb keeps only in-frame clonotypes and omits some of them. The table shows roughly 110,000 clones, with roughly 76% occurring only once. Specimen: PBMCs. The receptor set was obtained from a man younger than 35 in good health and CMV-seronegative. CDR3s include the opening cysteine and the closing phenylalanine or tryptophan. A D gene is named only where the DNA matches it firmly. The size field is filled for only some rows; it gives once, few, many or a size class.

TRBJ2-1 | TRBD2 | TRBV9 | - | TGTGCCAGCAAGGCCGAGACTAGCTCCCACAATGAGCAGTTCTTC | CASKAETSSHNEQFF
TRBJ2-1 | TRBD1 | TRBV13 | once | TGTACCAGCAGGCGTTCCGGGACAGAGCGGAATGAGCAGTTCTTC | CTSRRSGTERNEQFF
TRBJ1-2 | - | TRBV14 | - | TGTGCCAGCAGCCAAGTTCTGGGGGCCGGCGGCTACACCTTC | CASSQVLGAGGYTF
TRBJ1-4 | - | TRBV5-1 | - | TGCGCCAGCAGCTTAAAGGGGCTGGAAGAAAAACTGTTTTTT | CASSLKGLEEKLFF
TRBJ1-3 | TRBD1 | TRBV18 | - | TGTGCCAGCTCACCATCCGGGACAGTCGGAAACACCATATATTTT | CASSPSGTVGNTIYF
TRBJ2-7 | - | TRBV7-8 | - | TGTGCCAGCAGCTTAGCTCAAGGCCAGGGACTTCAATACGAGCAGTACTTC | CASSLAQGQGLQYEQYF
TRBJ2-7 | TRBD2 | TRBV6-1 | few | TGTGCCAGCAGTGAAGGGGCGGGGGGGGCGCGCGAGCAGTACTTC | CASSEGAGGAREQYF
TRBJ2-3 | TRBD2 | TRBV7-2 | - | TGTGCCAGCAGCCCGGGAGGATACACAGATACGCAGTATTTT | CASSPGGYTDTQYF
TRBJ1-5 | - | TRBV6-5 | - | TGTGCCAGCAGCCTAGGCCGAGGGTATCAGCCCCAGCATTTT | CASSLGRGYQPQHF
TRBJ1-4 | - | TRBV19 | - | TGTGCCAGTAGTATGGGGCAGACAACTAATGAAAAACTGTTTTTT | CASSMGQTTNEKLFF
TRBJ2-7 | - | TRBV9 | - | TGTGCCAGCAGCGCTAGGGGTGACCGAATCGGGCACTACGAGCAGTACTTC | CASSARGDRIGHYEQYF
TRBJ2-1 | - | TRBV5-4 | - | TGTGCCAGCAGCTTGGTACTTGGCAATGAGCAGTTCTTC | CASSLVLGNEQFF
TRBJ1-1 | - | TRBV29-1 | - | TGCAGCGTGGTCGGGGTCACTGAAGCTTTCTTT | CSVVGVTEAFF
TRBJ1-2 | TRBD1 | TRBV19 | - | TGTGCCAGTACCCTTTTGGGCGGGACAGGGTCTGGTGGCTACACCTTC | CASTLLGGTGSGGYTF
TRBJ2-3 | TRBD2 | TRBV19 | - | TGTGCCAGTAGTCTTAGCGGGGGGGCAAATACGCAGTATTTT | CASSLSGGANTQYF